This TCR beta chain was sequenced during a study of beta chain features in type 1 diabetes. CDR3 length: 13 residues. CDR1 and CDR2 (germline): SGHTS, YDEGEE. The germline V and J ends were trimmed by 0 bases and 10 bases, with 11 bases remaining between them. Expressed TCRB transcripts were sequenced after all isolated RNA was converted to cDNA. Produced via immunoSEQ multiplex PCR; TCRdb's table is partial and in-frame only. The sample holds 120,000 to 150,000 clones, roughly 10% seen once. Sequenced material: naive CD4+ T cells from blood. This clonotype was obtained from a man younger than 35 in good health. The V gene is TRBV5-8, the J gene TRBJ2-1, with a weak D call TRBD2 (6 bases). CDR3 sequence reads: CASSLDGGREQFF. CDR3 coding DNA: TGTGCCAGCAGCTTGGACGGGGGACGCGAGCAGTTCTTC.